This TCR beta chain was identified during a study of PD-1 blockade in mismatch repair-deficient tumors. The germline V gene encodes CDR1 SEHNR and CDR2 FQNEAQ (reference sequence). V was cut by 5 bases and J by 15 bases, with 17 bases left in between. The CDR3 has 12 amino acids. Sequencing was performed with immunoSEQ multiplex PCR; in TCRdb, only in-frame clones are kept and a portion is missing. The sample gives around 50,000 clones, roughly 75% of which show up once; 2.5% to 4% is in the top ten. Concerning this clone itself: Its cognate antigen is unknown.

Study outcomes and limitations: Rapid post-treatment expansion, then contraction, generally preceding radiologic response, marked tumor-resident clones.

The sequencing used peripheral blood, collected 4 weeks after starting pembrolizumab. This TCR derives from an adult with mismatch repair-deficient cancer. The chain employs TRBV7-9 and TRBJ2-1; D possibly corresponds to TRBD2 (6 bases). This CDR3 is CASSTRGASWFF. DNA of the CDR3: TGTGCCAGCAGCACACGCGGGGCGTCCTGGTTCTTC.